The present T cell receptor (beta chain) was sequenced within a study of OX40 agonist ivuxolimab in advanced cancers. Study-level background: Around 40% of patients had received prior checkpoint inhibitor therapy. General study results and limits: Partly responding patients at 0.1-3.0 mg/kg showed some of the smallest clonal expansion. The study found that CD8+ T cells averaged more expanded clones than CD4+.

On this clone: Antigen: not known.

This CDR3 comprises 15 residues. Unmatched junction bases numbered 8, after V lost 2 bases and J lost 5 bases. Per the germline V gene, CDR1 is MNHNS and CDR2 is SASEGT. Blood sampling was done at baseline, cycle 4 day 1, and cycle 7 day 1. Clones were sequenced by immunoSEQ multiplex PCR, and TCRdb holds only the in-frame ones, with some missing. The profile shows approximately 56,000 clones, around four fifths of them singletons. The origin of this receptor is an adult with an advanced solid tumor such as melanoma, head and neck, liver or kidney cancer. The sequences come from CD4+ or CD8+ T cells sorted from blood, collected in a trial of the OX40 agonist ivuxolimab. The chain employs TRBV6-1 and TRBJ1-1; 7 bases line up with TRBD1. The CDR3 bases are TGTGCCAGCAGTGAAAGGCCGGGACAGCATACTGAAGCTTTCTTT. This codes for CASSERPGQHTEAFF.